This T cell receptor beta chain originates from a study of blood T cell repertoires in COVID-19. Across the whole study: T cells, B-cell-depleted T cells, or PBMCs supplied cDNA or gDNA.

Deletions cut 0 bases from V and 5 bases from J, with 17 bases between. The CDR3 contains 16 residues. Germline values: CDR1 SGDLS, CDR2 YYNGEE. As processed by the authors: From reference gene primer amplification, estimates of nucleated cell counts were derived. The table came from immunoSEQ multiplex PCR; TCRdb's copy has only in-frame clones and leaves some out. The DNA was the basis for D and trimming; V, J and clone size are from that table. The sample lists 350,000 to 450,000 clones, roughly 90% seen once, with 0.95% to 1.5% in the top ten. The sample was peripheral blood. This sequence was found in a man between 35 and 55 years old with acute or convalescent COVID-19. This chain connects TRBV9 to TRBJ2-5; TRBD2 is a possible D gene (7 bases). For the CDR3, the DNA is TGTGCCAGCAGCGTAGTTCGAGGGGGGGCCTTGGAGACCCAGTACTTC. This encodes CASSVVRGGALETQYF.